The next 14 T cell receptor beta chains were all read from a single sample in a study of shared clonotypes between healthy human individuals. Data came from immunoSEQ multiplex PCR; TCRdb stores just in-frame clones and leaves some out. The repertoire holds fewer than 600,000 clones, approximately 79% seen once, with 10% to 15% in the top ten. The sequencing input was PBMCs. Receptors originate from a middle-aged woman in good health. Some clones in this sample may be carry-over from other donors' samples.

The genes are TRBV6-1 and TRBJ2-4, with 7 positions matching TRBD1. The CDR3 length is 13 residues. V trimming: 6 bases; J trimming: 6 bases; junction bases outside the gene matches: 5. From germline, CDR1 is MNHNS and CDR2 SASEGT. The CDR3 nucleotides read TGTGCCAGCAGGCCGGGACAGACAAACATTCAGTACTTC. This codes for CASRPGQTNIQYF.

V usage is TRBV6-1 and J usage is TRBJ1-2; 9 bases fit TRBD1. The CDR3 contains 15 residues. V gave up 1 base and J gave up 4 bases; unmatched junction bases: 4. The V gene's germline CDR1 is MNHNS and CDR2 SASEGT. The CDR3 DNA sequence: TGTGCCAGCAGTGAAGAGAGGACAGGGGCCTATGGCTACACCTTC. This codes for CASSEERTGAYGYTF.

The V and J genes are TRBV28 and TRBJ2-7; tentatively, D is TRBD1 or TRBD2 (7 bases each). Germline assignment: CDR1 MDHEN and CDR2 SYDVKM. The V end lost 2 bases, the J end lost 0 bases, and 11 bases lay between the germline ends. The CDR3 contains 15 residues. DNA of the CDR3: TGTGCCAGCAGTTTACAGGGGGGGAGCTCCTACGAGCAGTACTTC. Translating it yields CASSLQGGSSYEQYF.

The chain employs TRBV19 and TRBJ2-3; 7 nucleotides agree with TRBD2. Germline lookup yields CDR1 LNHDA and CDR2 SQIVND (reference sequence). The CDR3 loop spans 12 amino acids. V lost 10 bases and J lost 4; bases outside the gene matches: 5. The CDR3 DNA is TGTGCCACTAGCGCGGGGGCAGATACGCAGTATTTT. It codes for CATSAGADTQYF.

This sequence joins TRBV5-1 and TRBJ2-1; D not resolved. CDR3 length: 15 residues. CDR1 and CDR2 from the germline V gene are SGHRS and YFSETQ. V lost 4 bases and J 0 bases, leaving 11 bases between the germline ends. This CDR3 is CASSPDVGSYNEQFF. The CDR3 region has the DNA TGCGCCAGCAGCCCTGACGTGGGCTCCTACAATGAGCAGTTCTTC.

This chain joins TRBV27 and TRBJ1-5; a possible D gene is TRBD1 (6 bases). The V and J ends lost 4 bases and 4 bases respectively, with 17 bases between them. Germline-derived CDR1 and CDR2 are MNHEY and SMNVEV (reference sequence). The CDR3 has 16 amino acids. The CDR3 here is CASSSTGTSNNQPQHF. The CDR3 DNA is TGTGCCAGCAGTTCGACAGGCACCAGTAATAATCAGCCCCAGCATTTT.

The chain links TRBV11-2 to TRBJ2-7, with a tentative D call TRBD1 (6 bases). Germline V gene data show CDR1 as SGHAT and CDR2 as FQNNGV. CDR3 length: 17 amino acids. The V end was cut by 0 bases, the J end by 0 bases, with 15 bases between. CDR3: CASSLDQTGPFSYEQYF. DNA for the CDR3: TGTGCCAGCAGCTTAGACCAGACAGGACCCTTCTCCTACGAGCAGTACTTC. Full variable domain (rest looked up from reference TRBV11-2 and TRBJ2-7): EAGVAQSPRYKIIEKRQSVAFWCNPISGHATLYWYQQILGQGPKLLIQFQNNGVVDDSQLPKDRFSAERLKGVDSTLKIQPAKLEDSAVYLCASSLDQTGPFSYEQYFGPGTRLTVT.

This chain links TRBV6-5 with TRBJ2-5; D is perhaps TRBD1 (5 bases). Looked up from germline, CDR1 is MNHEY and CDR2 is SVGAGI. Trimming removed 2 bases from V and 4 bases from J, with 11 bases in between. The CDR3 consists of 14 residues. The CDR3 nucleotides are TGTGCCAGCAGTTACACCAGCAGGGTAGAGACCCAGTACTTC. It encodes CASSYTSRVETQYF.

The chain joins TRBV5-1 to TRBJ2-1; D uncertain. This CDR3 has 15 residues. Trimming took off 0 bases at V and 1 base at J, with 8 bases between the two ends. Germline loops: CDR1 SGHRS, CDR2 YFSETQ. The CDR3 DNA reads TGCGCCAGCAGCTTGGAATCCCCGTCCTACAATGAGCAGTTCTTC. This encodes CASSLESPSYNEQFF.

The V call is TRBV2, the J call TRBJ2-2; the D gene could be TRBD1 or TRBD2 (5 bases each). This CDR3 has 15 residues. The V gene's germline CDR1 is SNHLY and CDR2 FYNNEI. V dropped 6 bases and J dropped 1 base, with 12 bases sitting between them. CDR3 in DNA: TGTGCCAGCAGGTCCGGGACCGGGAACACCGGGGAGCTGTTTTTT. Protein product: CASRSGTGNTGELFF.

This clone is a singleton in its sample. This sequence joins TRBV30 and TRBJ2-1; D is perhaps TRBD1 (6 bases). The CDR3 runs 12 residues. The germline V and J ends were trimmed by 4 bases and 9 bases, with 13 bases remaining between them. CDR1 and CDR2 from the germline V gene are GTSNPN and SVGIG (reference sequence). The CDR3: CAWNYGGGEQFF. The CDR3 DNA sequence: TGTGCCTGGAACTATGGGGGCGGTGAGCAGTTCTTC.

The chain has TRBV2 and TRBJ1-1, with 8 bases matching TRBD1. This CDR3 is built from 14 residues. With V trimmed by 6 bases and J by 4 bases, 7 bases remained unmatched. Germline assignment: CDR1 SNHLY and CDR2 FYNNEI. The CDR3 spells CASRTTGGSTEAFF. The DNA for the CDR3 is TGTGCCAGCAGGACAACAGGGGGAAGCACTGAAGCTTTCTTT.

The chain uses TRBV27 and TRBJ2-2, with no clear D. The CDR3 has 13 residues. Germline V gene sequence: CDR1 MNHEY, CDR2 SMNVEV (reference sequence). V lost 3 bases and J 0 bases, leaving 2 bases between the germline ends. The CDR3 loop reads CASSFSNTGELFF. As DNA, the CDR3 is TGTGCCAGCAGTTTCTCGAACACCGGGGAGCTGTTTTTT.

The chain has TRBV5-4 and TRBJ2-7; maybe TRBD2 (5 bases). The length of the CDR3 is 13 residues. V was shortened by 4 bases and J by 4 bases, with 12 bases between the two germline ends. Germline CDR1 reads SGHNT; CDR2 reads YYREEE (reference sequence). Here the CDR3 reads CASSRTDMYEQYF. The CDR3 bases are TGTGCCAGCAGCCGGACTGACATGTACGAGCAGTACTTC.